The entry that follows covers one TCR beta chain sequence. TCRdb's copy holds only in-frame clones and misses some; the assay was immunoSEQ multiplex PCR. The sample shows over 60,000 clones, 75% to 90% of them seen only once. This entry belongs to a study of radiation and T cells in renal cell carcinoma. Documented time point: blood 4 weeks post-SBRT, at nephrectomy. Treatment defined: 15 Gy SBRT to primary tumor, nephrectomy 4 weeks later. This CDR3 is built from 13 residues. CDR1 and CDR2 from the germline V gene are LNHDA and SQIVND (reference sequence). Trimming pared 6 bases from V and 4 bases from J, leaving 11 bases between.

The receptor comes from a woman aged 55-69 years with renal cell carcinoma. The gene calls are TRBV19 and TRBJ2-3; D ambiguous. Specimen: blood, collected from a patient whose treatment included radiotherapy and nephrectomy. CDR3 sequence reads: CASRPSPSDTQYF. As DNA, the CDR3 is TGTGCCAGTAGACCGAGCCCGTCAGATACGCAGTATTTT.